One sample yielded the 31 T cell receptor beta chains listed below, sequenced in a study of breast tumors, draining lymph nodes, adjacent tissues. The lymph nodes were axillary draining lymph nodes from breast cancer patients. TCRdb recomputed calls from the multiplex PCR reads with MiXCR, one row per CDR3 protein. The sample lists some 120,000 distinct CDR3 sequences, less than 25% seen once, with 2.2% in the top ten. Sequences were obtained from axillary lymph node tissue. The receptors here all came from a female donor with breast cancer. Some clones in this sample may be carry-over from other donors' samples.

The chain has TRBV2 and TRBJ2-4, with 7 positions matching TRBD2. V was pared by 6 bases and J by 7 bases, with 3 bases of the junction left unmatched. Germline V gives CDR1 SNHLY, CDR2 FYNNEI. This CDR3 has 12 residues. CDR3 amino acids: CASRGGSNIQYF. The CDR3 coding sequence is TGTGCCAGCAGGGGAGGGTCGAACATTCAGTACTTC.

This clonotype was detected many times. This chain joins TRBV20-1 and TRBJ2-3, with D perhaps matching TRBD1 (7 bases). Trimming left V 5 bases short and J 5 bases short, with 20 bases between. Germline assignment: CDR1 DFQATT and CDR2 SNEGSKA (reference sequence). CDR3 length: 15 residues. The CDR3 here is CSAQGGQGDRDTQYF. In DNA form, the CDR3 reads TGCAGTGCTCAGGGAGGCCAGGGGGATCGAGATACGCAGTATTTT.

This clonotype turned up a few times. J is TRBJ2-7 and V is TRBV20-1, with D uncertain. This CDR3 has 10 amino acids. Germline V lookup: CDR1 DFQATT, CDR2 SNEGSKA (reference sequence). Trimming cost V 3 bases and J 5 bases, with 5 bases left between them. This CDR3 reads CSASPNEQYF. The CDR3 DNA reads TGCAGTGCTAGTCCCAACGAGCAGTACTTC.

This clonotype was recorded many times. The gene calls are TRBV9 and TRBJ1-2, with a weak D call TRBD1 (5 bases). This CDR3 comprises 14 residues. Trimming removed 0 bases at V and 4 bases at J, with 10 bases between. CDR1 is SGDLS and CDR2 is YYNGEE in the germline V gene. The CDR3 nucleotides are TGTGCCAGCAGCGTAGAAGGGGCCCTCTATGGCTACACCTTC. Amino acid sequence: CASSVEGALYGYTF.

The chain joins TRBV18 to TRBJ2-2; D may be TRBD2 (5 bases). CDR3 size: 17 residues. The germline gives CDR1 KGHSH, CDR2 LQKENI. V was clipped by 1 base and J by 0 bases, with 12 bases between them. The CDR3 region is CASSPLPPGANTGELFF. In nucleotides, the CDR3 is TGTGCCAGCTCACCACTCCCTCCCGGGGCGAACACCGGGGAGCTGTTTTTT.

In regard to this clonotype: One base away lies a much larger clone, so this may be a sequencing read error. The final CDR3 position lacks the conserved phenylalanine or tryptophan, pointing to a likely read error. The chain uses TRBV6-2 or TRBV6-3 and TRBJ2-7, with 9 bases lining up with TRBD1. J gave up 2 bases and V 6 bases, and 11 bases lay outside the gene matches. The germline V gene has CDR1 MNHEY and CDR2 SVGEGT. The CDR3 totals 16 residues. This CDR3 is CASSHLPDRGAYEQYS. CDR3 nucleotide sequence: TGTGCCAGCAGCCACCTCCCGGACAGGGGCGCCTACGAGCAGTACTCC.

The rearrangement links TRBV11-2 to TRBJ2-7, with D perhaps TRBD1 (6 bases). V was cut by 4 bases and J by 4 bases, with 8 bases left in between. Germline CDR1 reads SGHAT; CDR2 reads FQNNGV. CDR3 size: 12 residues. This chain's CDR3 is CASSSTGYEQYF. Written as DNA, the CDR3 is TGTGCCAGCAGCTCCACAGGGTACGAGCAGTACTTC.

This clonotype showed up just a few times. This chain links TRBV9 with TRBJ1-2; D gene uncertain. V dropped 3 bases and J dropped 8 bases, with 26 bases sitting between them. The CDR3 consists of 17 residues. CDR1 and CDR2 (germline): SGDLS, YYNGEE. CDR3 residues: CASSAPESGKPTLGYTF. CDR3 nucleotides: TGTGCCAGCAGCGCGCCCGAAAGTGGCAAACCCACTTTAGGCTACACCTTC.

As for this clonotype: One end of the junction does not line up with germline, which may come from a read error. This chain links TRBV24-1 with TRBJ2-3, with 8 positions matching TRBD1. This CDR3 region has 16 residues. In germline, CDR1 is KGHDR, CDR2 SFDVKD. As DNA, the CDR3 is TGTGGCACCAGTGACGCGCCGGGACAGGCCGCAGATACGCTGTATTTT. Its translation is CGTSDAPGQAADTLYF.

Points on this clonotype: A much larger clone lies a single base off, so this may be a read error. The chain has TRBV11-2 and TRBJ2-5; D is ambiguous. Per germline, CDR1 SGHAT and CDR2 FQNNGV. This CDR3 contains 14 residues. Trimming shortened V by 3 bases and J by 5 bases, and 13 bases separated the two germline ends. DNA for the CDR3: TGTGCCAGCAGCTTTGCAACAACTGGGGAGACCCAGTACTTC. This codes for CASSFATTGETQYF.

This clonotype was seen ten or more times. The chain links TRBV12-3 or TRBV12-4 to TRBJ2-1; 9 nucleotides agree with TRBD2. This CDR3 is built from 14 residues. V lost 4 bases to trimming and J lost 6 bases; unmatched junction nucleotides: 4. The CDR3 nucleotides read TGTGCCAGCAGTTGGCTAGCGGGGACCAATGAGCAGTTCTTC. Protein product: CASSWLAGTNEQFF.

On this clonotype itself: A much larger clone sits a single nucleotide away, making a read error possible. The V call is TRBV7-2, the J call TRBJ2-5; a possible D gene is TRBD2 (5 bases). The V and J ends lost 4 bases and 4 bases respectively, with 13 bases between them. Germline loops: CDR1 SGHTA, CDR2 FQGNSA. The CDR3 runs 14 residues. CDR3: CASSSSRSRETQYF. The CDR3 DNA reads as TGTGCCAGCAGCTCTAGCAGGTCGCGAGAGACCCAGTACTTC.

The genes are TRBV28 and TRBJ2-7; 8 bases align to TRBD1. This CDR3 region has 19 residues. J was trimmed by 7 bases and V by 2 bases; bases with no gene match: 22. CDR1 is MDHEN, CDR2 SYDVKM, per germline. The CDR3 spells CASSLVFRGRGQAVGEQYF. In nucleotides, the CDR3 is TGTGCCAGCAGTTTAGTTTTCAGGGGAAGGGGACAGGCGGTTGGGGAGCAGTACTTC.

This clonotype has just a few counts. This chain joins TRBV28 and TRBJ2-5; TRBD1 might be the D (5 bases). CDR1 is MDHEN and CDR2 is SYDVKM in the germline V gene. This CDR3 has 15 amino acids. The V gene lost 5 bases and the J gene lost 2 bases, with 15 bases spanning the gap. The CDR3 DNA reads TGTGCCAGCAGTACATTCAGGGCAGTTCAAGAGACCCAGTACTTC. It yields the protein CASSTFRAVQETQYF.

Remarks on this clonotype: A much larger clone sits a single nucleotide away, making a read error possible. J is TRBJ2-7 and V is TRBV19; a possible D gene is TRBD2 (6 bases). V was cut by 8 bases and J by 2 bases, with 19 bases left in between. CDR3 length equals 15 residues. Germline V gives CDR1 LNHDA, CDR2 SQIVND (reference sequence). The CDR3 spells CASQFKRARAYEQYF. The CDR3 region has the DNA TGTGCCAGTCAATTCAAGCGGGCAAGGGCCTACGAGCAGTACTTC.

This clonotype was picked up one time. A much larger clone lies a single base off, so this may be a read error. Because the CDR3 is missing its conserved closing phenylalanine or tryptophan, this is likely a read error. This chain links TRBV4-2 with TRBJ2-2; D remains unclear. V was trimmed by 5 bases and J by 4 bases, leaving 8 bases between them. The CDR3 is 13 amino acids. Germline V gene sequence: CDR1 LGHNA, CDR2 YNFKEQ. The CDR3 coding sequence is TGTGCCAGCAGCGCCGTCGTCACCGGGGAGCTGTTTTTG. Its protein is CASSAVVTGELFL.

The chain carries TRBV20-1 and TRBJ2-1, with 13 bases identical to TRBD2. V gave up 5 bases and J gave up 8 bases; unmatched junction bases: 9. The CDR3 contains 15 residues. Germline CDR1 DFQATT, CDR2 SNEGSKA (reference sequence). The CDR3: CSADPGLAGPDEQFF. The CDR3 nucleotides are TGCAGTGCTGACCCGGGACTAGCGGGACCCGATGAGCAGTTCTTC.

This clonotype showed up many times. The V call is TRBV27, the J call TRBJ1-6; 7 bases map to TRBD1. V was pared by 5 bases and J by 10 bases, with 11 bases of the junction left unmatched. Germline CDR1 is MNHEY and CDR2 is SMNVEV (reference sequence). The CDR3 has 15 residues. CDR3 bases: TGTGCCAGCAGTCGTAGGGGGCATGAGGGCTCACCCCTCCACTTT. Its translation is CASSRRGHEGSPLHF.

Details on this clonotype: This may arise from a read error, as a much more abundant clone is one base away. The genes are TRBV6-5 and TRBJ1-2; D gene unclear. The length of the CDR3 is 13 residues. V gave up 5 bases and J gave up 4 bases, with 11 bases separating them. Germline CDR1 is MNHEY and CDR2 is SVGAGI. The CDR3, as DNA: TGTGCCAGCAGTCACGGCAGAGGCTATGGCTACACCTTC. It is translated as CASSHGRGYGYTF.

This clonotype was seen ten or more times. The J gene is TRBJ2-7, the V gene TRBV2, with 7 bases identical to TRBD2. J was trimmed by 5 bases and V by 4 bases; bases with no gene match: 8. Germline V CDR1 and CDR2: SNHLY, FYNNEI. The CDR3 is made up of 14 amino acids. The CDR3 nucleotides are TGTGCCAGCAGTGGGGCTAGCGGATGGGACGAGCAGTACTTC. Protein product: CASSGASGWDEQYF.

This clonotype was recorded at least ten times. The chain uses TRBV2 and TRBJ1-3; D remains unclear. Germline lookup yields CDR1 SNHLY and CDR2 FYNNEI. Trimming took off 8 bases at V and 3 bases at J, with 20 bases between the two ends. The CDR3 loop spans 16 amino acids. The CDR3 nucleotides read TGTGCCAGCCTTAGCGGGAGGGTGATTTTTGGAAACACCATATATTTT. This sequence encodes CASLSGRVIFGNTIYF.

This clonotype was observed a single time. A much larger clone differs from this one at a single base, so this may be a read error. Written as DNA, the CDR3 is TGTGCCAGCAGCCCCCTCGCGAACAAGCAGTACTTC. This translates into CASSPLANKQYF. V usage is TRBV11-2 and J usage is TRBJ2-7; D is ambiguous. The V end lost 5 bases, the J end lost 8 bases, and 13 bases lay between the germline ends. This CDR3 contains 12 residues. The germline gives CDR1 SGHAT, CDR2 FQNNGV.

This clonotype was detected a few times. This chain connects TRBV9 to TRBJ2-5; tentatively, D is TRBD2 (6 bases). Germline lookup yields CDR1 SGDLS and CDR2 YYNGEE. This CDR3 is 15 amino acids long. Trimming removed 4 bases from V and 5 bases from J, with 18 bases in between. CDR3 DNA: TGTGCCAGCAGCACCGGACGGTTGGAGGGGGAGACCCAGTACTTC. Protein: CASSTGRLEGETQYF. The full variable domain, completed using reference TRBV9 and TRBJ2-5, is DSGVTQTPKHLITATGQRVTLRCSPRSGDLSVYWYQQSLDQGLQFLIQYYNGEERAKGNILERFSAQQFPDLHSELNLSSLELGDSALYFCASSTGRLEGETQYFGPGTRLLVL.

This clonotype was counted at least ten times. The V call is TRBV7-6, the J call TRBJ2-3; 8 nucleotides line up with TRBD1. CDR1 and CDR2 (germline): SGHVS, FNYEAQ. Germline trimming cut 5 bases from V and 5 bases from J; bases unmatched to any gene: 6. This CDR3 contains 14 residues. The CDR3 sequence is CASSPTGGGDTQYF. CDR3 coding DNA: TGTGCCAGCAGCCCCACAGGGGGTGGAGATACGCAGTATTTT.

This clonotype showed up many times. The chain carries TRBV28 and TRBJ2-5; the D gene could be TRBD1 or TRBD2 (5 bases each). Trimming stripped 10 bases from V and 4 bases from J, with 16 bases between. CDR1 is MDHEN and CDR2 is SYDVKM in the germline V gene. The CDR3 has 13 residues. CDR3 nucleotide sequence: TGTGCCACCGAGGGGCAGGCGAGAGAGACCCAGTACTTC. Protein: CATEGQARETQYF. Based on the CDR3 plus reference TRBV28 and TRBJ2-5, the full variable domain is DVKVTQSSRYLVKRTGEKVFLECVQDMDHENMFWYRQDPGLGLRLIYFSYDVKMKEKGDIPEGYSVSREKKERFSLILESASTNQTSMYLCATEGQARETQYFGPGTRLLVL.

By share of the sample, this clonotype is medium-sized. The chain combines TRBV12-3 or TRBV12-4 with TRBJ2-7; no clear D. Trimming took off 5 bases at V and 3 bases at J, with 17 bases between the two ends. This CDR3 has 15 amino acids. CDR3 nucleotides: TGTGCCAGCAGTGCCCAACCGGGCCCTCACTACGAGCAGTACTTC. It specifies CASSAQPGPHYEQYF.

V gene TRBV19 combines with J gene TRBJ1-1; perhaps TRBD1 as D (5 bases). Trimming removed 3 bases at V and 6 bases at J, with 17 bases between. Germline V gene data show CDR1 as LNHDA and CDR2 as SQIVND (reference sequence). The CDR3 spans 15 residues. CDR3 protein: CASSIHRAGYPEAFF. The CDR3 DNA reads TGTGCCAGTAGTATCCACCGGGCAGGGTACCCTGAAGCTTTCTTT. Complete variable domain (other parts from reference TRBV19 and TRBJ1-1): DGGITQSPKYLFRKEGQNVTLSCEQNLNHDAMYWYRQDPGQGLRLIYYSQIVNDFQKGDIAEGYSVSREKKESFPLTVTSAQKNPTAFYLCASSIHRAGYPEAFFGQGTRLTVV.

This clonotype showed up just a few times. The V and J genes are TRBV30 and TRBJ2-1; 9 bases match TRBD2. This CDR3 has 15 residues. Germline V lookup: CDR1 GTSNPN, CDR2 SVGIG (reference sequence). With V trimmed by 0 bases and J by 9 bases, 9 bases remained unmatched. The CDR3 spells CAWSVGLAGPVEQFF. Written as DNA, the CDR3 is TGTGCCTGGAGTGTGGGCCTAGCGGGACCAGTTGAGCAGTTCTTC.

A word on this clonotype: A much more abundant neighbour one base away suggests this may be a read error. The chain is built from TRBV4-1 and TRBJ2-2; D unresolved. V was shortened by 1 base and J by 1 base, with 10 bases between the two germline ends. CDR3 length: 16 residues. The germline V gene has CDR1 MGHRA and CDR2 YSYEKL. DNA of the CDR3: TGCGCCAGCAGCCAAGTAGTATCATTGAACACCGGGGAGCTGTTTTTT. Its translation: CASSQVVSLNTGELFF.

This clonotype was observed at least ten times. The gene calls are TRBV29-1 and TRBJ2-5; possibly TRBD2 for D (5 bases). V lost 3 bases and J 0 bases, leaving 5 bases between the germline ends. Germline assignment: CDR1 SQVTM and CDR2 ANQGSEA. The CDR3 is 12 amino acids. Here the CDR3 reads CSVERDQETQYF. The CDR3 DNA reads TGCAGCGTTGAGCGGGACCAAGAGACCCAGTACTTC.

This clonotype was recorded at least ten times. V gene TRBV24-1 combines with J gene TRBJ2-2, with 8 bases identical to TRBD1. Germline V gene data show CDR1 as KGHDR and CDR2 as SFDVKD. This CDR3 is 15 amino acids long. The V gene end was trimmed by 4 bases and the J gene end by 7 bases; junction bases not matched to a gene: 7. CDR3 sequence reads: CATSESGQVGGELFF. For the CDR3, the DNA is TGTGCCACCAGTGAGTCGGGACAGGTTGGCGGGGAGCTGTTTTTT.